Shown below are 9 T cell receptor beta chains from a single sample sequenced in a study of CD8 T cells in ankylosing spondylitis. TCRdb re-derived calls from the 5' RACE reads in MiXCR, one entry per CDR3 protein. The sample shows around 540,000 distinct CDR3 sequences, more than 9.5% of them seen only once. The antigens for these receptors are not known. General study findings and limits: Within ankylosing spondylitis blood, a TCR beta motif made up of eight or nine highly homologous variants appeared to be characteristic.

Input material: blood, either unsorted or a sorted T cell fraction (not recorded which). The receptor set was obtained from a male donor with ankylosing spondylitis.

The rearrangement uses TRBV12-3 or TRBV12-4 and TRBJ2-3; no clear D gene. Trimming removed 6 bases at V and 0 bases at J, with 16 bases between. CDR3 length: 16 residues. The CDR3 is CASRPFPGSSTDTQYF. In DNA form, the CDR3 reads TGTGCCAGCAGGCCTTTCCCTGGGTCTAGCACAGATACGCAGTATTTT.

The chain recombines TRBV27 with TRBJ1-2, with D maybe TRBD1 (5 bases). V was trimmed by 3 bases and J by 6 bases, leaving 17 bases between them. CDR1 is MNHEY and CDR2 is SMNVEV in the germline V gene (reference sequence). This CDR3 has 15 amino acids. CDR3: CASSLGFGRGDGYTF. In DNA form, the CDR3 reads TGTGCCAGCAGTTTGGGGTTTGGAAGGGGCGATGGCTACACCTTC.

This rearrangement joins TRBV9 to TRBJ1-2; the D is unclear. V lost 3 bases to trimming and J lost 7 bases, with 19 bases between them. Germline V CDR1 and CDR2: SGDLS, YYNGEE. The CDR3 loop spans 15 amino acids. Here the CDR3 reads CASSAFTGELGGYTF. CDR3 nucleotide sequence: TGTGCCAGCAGCGCCTTTACCGGTGAGCTGGGTGGCTACACCTTC.

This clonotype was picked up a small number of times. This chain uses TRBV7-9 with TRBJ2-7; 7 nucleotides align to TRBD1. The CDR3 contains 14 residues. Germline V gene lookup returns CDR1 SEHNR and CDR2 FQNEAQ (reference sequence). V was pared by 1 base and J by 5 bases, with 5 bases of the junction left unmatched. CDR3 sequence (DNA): TGTGCCAGCAGCTTAGAGGGGGCGCGCAACGAGCAGTACTTC. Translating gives CASSLEGARNEQYF. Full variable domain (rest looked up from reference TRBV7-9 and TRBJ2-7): DTGVSQNPRHKITKRGQNVTFRCDPISEHNRLYWYRQTLGQGPEFLTYFQNEAQLEKSRLLSDRFSAERPKGSFSTLEIQRTEQGDSAMYLCASSLEGARNEQYFGPGTRLTVT.

DNA of the CDR3: TGTGCCAGCAGACAAGCTAGAGGGGCCACCGGGGAGCTGTTTTTT. This codes for CASRQARGATGELFF. This chain links TRBV6-2 or TRBV6-3 with TRBJ2-2, with D perhaps given as TRBD1 or TRBD2 (5 bases each). Per the germline V gene, CDR1 is MNHEY and CDR2 is SVGEGT. CDR3 length: 15 residues. Between the trimmed V and J ends, which lost 6 bases and 4 bases, there was a span of 15 bases.

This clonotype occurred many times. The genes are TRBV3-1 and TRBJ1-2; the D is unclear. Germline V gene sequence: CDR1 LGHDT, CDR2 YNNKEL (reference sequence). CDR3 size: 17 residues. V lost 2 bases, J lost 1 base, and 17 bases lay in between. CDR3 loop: CASSQLPGSNFNYGYTF. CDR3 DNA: TGTGCCAGCAGCCAACTCCCCGGGTCCAACTTTAACTATGGCTACACCTTC.

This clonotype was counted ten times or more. The CDR3 nucleotides are TGTGCCAGCAGCCCGATGGCCGGGACAGATACGCAGTATTTT. Its protein product is CASSPMAGTDTQYF. This chain joins TRBV11-3 and TRBJ2-3; D gene uncertain. Germline assignment: CDR1 SGHNT and CDR2 YENEEA. Trimming removed 5 bases from V and 3 bases from J, with 12 bases in between. This CDR3 comprises 14 residues.

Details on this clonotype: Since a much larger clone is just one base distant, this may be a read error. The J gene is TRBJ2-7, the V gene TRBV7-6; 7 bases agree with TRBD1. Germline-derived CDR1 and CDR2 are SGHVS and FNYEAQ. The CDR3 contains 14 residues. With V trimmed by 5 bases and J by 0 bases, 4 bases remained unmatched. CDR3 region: CASSQQGYSYEQYF. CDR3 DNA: TGTGCCAGCAGCCAACAGGGGTACTCCTACGAGCAGTACTTC. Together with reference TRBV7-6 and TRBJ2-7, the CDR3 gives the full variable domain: GAGVSQSPRYKVTKRGQDVALRCDPISGHVSLYWYRQALGQGPEFLTYFNYEAQQDKSGLPNDRFSAERPEGSISTLTIQRTEQRDSAMYRCASSQQGYSYEQYFGPGTRLTVT.

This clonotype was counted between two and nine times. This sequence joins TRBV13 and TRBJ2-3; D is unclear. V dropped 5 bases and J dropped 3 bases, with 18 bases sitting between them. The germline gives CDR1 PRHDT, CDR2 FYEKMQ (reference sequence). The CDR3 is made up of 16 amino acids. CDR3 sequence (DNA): TGTGCCAGCAGCGCCCTCTCGCGAGCGACAACAGATACGCAGTATTTT. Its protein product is CASSALSRATTDTQYF. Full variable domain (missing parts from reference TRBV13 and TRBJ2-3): AAGVIQSPRHLIKEKRETATLKCYPIPRHDTVYWYQQGPGQDPQFLISFYEKMQSDKGSIPDRFSAQQFSDYHSELNMSSLELGDSALYFCASSALSRATTDTQYFGPGTRLTVL.